The entry below gives a single T cell receptor beta chain sequence along with its context. What it binds is not known. Libraries were prepared by immunoSEQ multiplex PCR; TCRdb keeps only in-frame clonotypes and omits some of them. This table has about 32,000 clones, around 83% appearing once. This record belongs to a study of OX40 agonist ivuxolimab in advanced cancers. Exclusion applied to patients with autoimmune disease history or systemic immunosuppression. Germline V CDR1 and CDR2: MGHRA, YSYEKL. With 4 bases removed from V and 3 bases from J, the gap between germline ends came to 19 bases. The CDR3 spans 16 residues. Study findings and constraints: The antigens recognized by the expanded peripheral T cells, that is their antigen specificity, were not determined. Low levels of normalized T-cell clonal expansion also appeared in some nonresponders. Patients who responded partially at 0.1-3.0 mg/kg showed clonal expansion ranking among the lowest.

The chain joins TRBV4-1 to TRBJ2-7; D might be TRBD2 (6 bases). The sequence came from an adult with an advanced solid tumor such as melanoma, head and neck, liver or kidney cancer. The sequencing used CD4+ or CD8+ T cells sorted from blood, collected in a trial of the OX40 agonist ivuxolimab. This CDR3 is CASSPGNSGAFYEQYF. DNA for the CDR3: TGCGCCAGCAGCCCGGGTAATAGCGGAGCCTTCTACGAGCAGTACTTC.